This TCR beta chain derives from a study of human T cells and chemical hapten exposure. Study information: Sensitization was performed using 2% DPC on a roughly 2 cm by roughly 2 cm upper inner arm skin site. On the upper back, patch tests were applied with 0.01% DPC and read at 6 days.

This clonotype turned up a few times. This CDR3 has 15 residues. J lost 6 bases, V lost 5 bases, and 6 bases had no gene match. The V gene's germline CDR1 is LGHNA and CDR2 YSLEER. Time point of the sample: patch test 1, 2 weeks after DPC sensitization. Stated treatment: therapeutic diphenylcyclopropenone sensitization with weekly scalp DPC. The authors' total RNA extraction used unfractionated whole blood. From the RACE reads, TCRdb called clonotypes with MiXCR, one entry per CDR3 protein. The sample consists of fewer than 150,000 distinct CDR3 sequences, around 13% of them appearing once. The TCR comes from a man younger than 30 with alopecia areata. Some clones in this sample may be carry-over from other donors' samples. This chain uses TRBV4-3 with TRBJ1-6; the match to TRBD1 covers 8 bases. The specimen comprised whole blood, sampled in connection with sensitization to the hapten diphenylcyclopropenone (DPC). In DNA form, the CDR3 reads TGCGCCAGCAGCTACGGACAGGGTGGTAATTCACCCCTCCACTTT. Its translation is CASSYGQGGNSPLHF.